These 18 T cell receptor beta chains were sequenced from one sample in a study of OX40 agonist ivuxolimab in advanced cancers. Clones were sequenced by immunoSEQ multiplex PCR, and TCRdb holds only the in-frame ones, with some missing. This table holds about 59,000 clones, around 93% found once. Source: CD4+ or CD8+ T cells sorted from blood, taken in a trial of the OX40 agonist ivuxolimab. The receptors were gathered from an adult with an advanced solid tumor such as melanoma, head and neck, liver or kidney cancer.

The chain joins TRBV6-1 to TRBJ2-7; D is uncertain. CDR1 MNHNS and CDR2 SASEGT come from the germline V gene. V lost 6 bases and J lost 4, with 13 bases in between. CDR3 length: 13 amino acids. The CDR3 spells CASSPVLSYEQYF. DNA for the CDR3: TGTGCCAGCAGCCCCGTTCTTTCGTACGAGCAGTACTTC.

The CDR3 coding sequence is TGTGCCAGCAGCTTCCCCCGGGACATCAACAAACCAGATACGCAGTATTTT. Protein sequence: CASSFPRDINKPDTQYF. The chain uses TRBV7-8 and TRBJ2-3, with D possibly matching TRBD1 (6 bases). V gave up 3 bases and J gave up 4 bases, with 20 bases separating them. Looked up from germline, CDR1 is SGHVS and CDR2 is FQNEAQ. This CDR3 contains 17 residues.

The chain recombines TRBV29-1 with TRBJ2-1, with 7 bases identical to TRBD2. The CDR3 is 14 residues long. Germline CDR1 is SQVTM and CDR2 is ANQGSEA. J was trimmed by 2 bases and V by 6 bases; bases with no gene match: 7. The CDR3 loop reads CSVLSGVTYNEQFF. CDR3 nucleotides: TGCAGCGTACTCAGCGGGGTGACCTACAATGAGCAGTTCTTC.

V gene TRBV14 combines with J gene TRBJ2-1, with 13 positions matching TRBD2. The germline CDR1 and CDR2 sequences are SGHDN and FVKESK. The trim removed 3 bases at V and 7 bases at J, leaving 0 bases unmatched. This CDR3 region has 14 residues. The CDR3 DNA sequence: TGTGCCAGCAGCCAGGGACTAGCGGGGAATGAGCAGTTCTTC. It encodes CASSQGLAGNEQFF.

CDR3 in amino acids: CASSLTVGANVLTF. The CDR3 DNA reads as TGTGCCAGCAGCTTGACCGTGGGGGCCAACGTCCTGACTTTC. V and J are TRBV5-6 and TRBJ2-6; D not certain. Germline CDR1 and CDR2: SGHDT and YYEEEE. The V gene lost 1 base and the J gene lost 4 bases, with 6 bases spanning the gap. The CDR3 is made up of 14 amino acids. Variable domain in full (rest from reference TRBV5-6 and TRBJ2-6): DAGVTQSPTHLIKTRGQQVTLRCSPKSGHDTVSWYQQALGQGPQFIFQYYEEEERQRGNFPDRFSGHQFPNYSSELNVNALLLGDSALYLCASSLTVGANVLTFGAGSRLTVL.

CDR3 sequence: CASSIGATEAFF. The CDR3 DNA reads TGTGCCAGTAGTATAGGGGCCACTGAAGCTTTCTTT. The genes are TRBV19 and TRBJ1-1; no firm D call. CDR1 LNHDA and CDR2 SQIVND come from the germline V gene (reference sequence). V was pared by 1 base and J by 4 bases, with 4 bases between. The CDR3 length is 12 residues.

This clone was picked up one time. One end of the junction fails to match germline, which may point to a read error. This sequence joins TRBV7-7 and TRBJ2-3, with 8 bases that match TRBD2. Looked up from germline, CDR1 is SSHAT and CDR2 is FNYEAQ (reference sequence). The CDR3 is 16 residues long. The CDR3 here is CASSFGPGLDTDTQYF. Here the CDR3 DNA reads TGTGCTAGCAGCTTCGGCCCGGGACTAGACACAGATACGCAGTATTTT.

The gene calls are TRBV5-8 and TRBJ2-5; D might be TRBD1 (5 bases). The V end was cut by 4 bases, the J end by 2 bases, with 12 bases between. The CDR3 runs 14 residues. Looked up from germline, CDR1 is SGHTS and CDR2 is YDEGEE. The CDR3 loop reads CASSRFRQQETQYF. The DNA of the CDR3 is TGTGCCAGCAGCCGGTTTAGACAGCAAGAGACCCAGTACTTC.

The V call is TRBV11-2, the J call TRBJ1-3; D is possibly TRBD1 (5 bases). Deletions cut 0 bases from V and 2 bases from J, with 11 bases between. The CDR3 has 16 amino acids. Germline CDR1 and CDR2: SGHAT and FQNNGV. The CDR3 here is CASSLDLVGAGNTIYF. Here the CDR3 DNA reads TGTGCCAGCAGCTTAGATCTTGTAGGGGCTGGAAACACCATATATTTT. The full variable domain, its missing parts supplied by reference TRBV11-2 and TRBJ1-3, is EAGVAQSPRYKIIEKRQSVAFWCNPISGHATLYWYQQILGQGPKLLIQFQNNGVVDDSQLPKDRFSAERLKGVDSTLKIQPAKLEDSAVYLCASSLDLVGAGNTIYFGEGSWLTVV.

V is TRBV29-1 and J is TRBJ2-2, with D hard to call. Per germline, CDR1 SQVTM and CDR2 ANQGSEA. The CDR3 contains 13 residues. V gave up 7 bases and J gave up 0 bases, with 9 bases separating them. The CDR3 loop is CSASTPNTGELFF. As DNA, the CDR3 is TGCAGCGCCAGTACCCCGAACACCGGGGAGCTGTTTTTT.

The V call is TRBV11-2, the J call TRBJ2-7; 8 bases map to TRBD2. This CDR3 contains 13 residues. V lost 5 bases to trimming and J lost 7 bases; unmatched junction nucleotides: 7. The V gene's germline CDR1 is SGHAT and CDR2 FQNNGV. For the CDR3, the DNA is TGTGCCAGCAGCCCGAGCGGGAGAAAGGAGCAGTACTTC. Amino acid sequence: CASSPSGRKEQYF.

The rearrangement joins TRBV28 to TRBJ2-2; D perhaps matches TRBD1 (5 bases). The CDR3 loop spans 15 amino acids. The V gene lost 2 bases and the J gene lost 2 bases, with 9 bases spanning the gap. Germline V lookup: CDR1 MDHEN, CDR2 SYDVKM. CDR3 in amino acids: CASSLRQGNTGELFF. As DNA, the CDR3 is TGTGCCAGCAGTTTAAGGCAGGGAAACACCGGGGAGCTGTTTTTT.

The genes are TRBV18 and TRBJ2-7; TRBD1 matches at 8 bases. CDR1 KGHSH and CDR2 LQKENI come from the germline V gene. V was clipped by 1 base and J by 2 bases; unmatched bases: 7. CDR3 length equals 16 residues. The CDR3 loop is CASSPLRDRRTYEQYF. CDR3 sequence (DNA): TGTGCCAGCTCACCACTCCGGGACAGGCGGACCTACGAGCAGTACTTC.

The J gene is TRBJ2-7, the V gene TRBV30; D unclear. The germline V and J ends were trimmed by 5 bases and 3 bases, with 11 bases remaining between them. This CDR3 is 12 amino acids long. Germline-derived CDR1 and CDR2 are GTSNPN and SVGIG (reference sequence). This chain's CDR3 is CAWGRQSYEQYF. The CDR3 bases are TGTGCCTGGGGACGGCAGAGCTACGAGCAGTACTTC.

This clone has more than one count but fewer than ten. The V gene is TRBV5-4, the J gene TRBJ2-7; TRBD2 agrees at 8 bases. V shed 0 bases, J shed 0 bases, and the junction held 2 bases outside the gene matches. In germline, CDR1 is SGHNT, CDR2 YYREEE (reference sequence). This CDR3 has 15 amino acids. In DNA, the CDR3 is TGTGCCAGCAGCTTGGCGGCGGGAGGCTCCTACGAGCAGTACTTC. Amino acid sequence: CASSLAAGGSYEQYF.

This clone was observed a single time. This rearrangement joins TRBV28 to TRBJ1-4; no firm D call. There are 12 residues in the CDR3. Trimming took off 7 bases at V and 1 base at J, with 4 bases between the two ends. The V gene's germline CDR1 is MDHEN and CDR2 SYDVKM. CDR3 coding DNA: TGTGCCAGCACATTAACTAATGAAAAACTGTTTTTT. The encoded protein is CASTLTNEKLFF.

This clone showed up just a few times. J is TRBJ1-5 and V is TRBV6-5, with a weak D call TRBD1 (5 bases). Trimming removed 2 bases from V and 6 bases from J, with 11 bases in between. From germline, CDR1 is MNHEY and CDR2 SVGAGI. The CDR3 runs to 14 residues. The CDR3 DNA reads as TGTGCCAGCAGTTACAGGCAGGGATTTCAGCCCCAGCATTTT. Protein sequence: CASSYRQGFQPQHF.

This clone has only one observation. The chain carries TRBV14 and TRBJ2-3; 7 positions agree with TRBD2. Germline CDR1 is SGHDN and CDR2 is FVKESK. The junction had 6 bases not matched to a gene; V was cut back by 2 bases and J by 1 base. The CDR3 loop spans 16 amino acids. The CDR3, as DNA: TGTGCCAGCAGCCAATGGAGCGGGATGGGCACAGATACGCAGTATTTT. The encoded protein is CASSQWSGMGTDTQYF.